The next 15 T cell receptor beta chains were all read from a single sample in a study of T cell responses to AZD1222 COVID-19 vaccine. Here immunoSEQ multiplex PCR was the method, and the copy in TCRdb shows in-frame clones only, minus some. Of about 180,000 clones in the sample, about 87% were seen once. The sample here was peripheral blood, taken 28 days after the second dose of the MenACWY control vaccine. The source is an adult who received the MenACWY meningococcal vaccine as a control.

The V and J genes are TRBV11-3 and TRBJ1-1; D remains ambiguous. The V end lost 1 base, the J end lost 1 base, and 4 bases lay between the germline ends. The CDR3 is made up of 13 amino acids. Per germline, CDR1 SGHNT and CDR2 YENEEA. The CDR3 coding sequence is TGTGCCAGCAGCTTAGGGGAGAACACTGAAGCTTTCTTT. Translation: CASSLGENTEAFF.

CDR3 sequence: CASSPQGLPQLYTF. For the CDR3, the DNA is TGTGCCAGCAGTCCACAGGGTCTCCCTCAACTTTACACCTTC. The V call is TRBV28, the J call TRBJ1-2; maybe TRBD1 (6 bases). The CDR3 runs 14 residues. V lost 5 bases, J lost 11 bases, and 21 bases lay in between. CDR1 is MDHEN and CDR2 is SYDVKM in the germline V gene.

The chain joins TRBV6-1 to TRBJ1-2; possible D gene TRBD1, 5 bases. Germline V gene data show CDR1 as MNHNS and CDR2 as SASEGT. The CDR3 totals 15 residues. With 3 bases removed from V and 5 bases from J, the gap between germline ends came to 16 bases. The CDR3 here is CASSDTGINSYGYTF. CDR3 DNA sequence: TGTGCCAGCAGTGACACAGGCATAAATTCGTATGGCTACACCTTC.

The chain carries TRBV4-1 and TRBJ1-5; D gene uncertain. Germline CDR1 is MGHRA and CDR2 is YSYEKL. V lost 7 bases, J lost 2 bases, and 15 bases lay in between. The CDR3 covers 15 residues. CDR3 nucleotides: TGCGCCAGCAATAGGATTTGGGGTGGCAATCAGCCCCAGCATTTT. This gives the protein CASNRIWGGNQPQHF.

This chain links TRBV7-9 with TRBJ2-7, with D tentatively TRBD2 (5 bases). V lost 5 bases and J 3 bases, leaving 20 bases between the germline ends. The germline CDR1 and CDR2 sequences are SEHNR and FQNEAQ (reference sequence). The CDR3 is 16 residues long. The CDR3 region has the DNA TGTGCCAGCAGCCTCTGGACTGCGCCACCCGTCTACGAGCAGTACTTC. It specifies CASSLWTAPPVYEQYF.

The chain employs TRBV7-9 and TRBJ2-1; D is ambiguous. The germline V and J ends were trimmed by 4 bases and 10 bases, with 8 bases remaining between them. The CDR3 is 11 residues long. Looked up from germline, CDR1 is SEHNR and CDR2 is FQNEAQ (reference sequence). In nucleotides, the CDR3 is TGTGCCAGCAGCTCCTCGACAGAGCAGTTCTTC. Protein product: CASSSSTEQFF.

This chain joins TRBV29-1 and TRBJ2-7; maybe TRBD1 (6 bases). Germline V lookup: CDR1 SQVTM, CDR2 ANQGSEA. This CDR3 has 13 amino acids. Trimming took off 4 bases at V and 3 bases at J, with 13 bases between the two ends. For the CDR3, the DNA is TGCAGCGTTGCTCGGACAGAGCACTACGAGCAGTACTTC. Translating it yields CSVARTEHYEQYF.

The J gene is TRBJ2-5, the V gene TRBV7-8; the D is unclear. The CDR3 spans 14 residues. Trimming pared 1 base from V and 0 bases from J, leaving 6 bases between. The germline V gene has CDR1 SGHVS and CDR2 FQNEAQ. For the CDR3, the DNA is TGTGCCAGCAGCTTAGAGGCCTACCAAGAGACCCAGTACTTC. Translating gives CASSLEAYQETQYF.

The chain has TRBV29-1 and TRBJ2-1; D possibly corresponds to TRBD2 (6 bases). Deletions cut 1 base from V and 0 bases from J, with 13 bases between. Germline lookup yields CDR1 SQVTM and CDR2 ANQGSEA. This CDR3 has 16 residues. The CDR3 bases are TGCAGCGTTGAAGCCTCTAGCGCCGACTCCTACAATGAGCAGTTCTTC. This translates into CSVEASSADSYNEQFF.

The chain carries TRBV5-6 and TRBJ2-7; D ambiguous. CDR3 length: 14 residues. V was trimmed by 6 bases and J by 0 bases, leaving 13 bases between them. From germline, CDR1 is SGHDT and CDR2 YYEEEE. Here the CDR3 reads CASTGVSSSYEQYF. The CDR3 region has the DNA TGTGCCAGCACCGGCGTTTCGAGCTCCTACGAGCAGTACTTC.

This chain joins TRBV28 and TRBJ2-7; tentatively, D is TRBD1 or TRBD2 (5 bases each). CDR1 and CDR2 from the germline V gene are MDHEN and SYDVKM. The CDR3 extends over 15 amino acids. V lost 6 bases and J lost 2, with 17 bases in between. The CDR3 nucleotides are TGTGCCAGCAGCTCTCCCGGGACGGGCACCTACGAGCAGTACTTC. Amino acid sequence: CASSSPGTGTYEQYF.

This clone has only one observation. The chain combines TRBV29-1 with TRBJ1-6, with 7 bases identical to TRBD1. V gave up 5 bases and J gave up 7 bases; unmatched junction bases: 5. The CDR3 totals 13 residues. From germline, CDR1 is SQVTM and CDR2 ANQGSEA. For the CDR3, the DNA is TGCAGCGTTACACAGGGGAGGAATTCACCCCTCCACTTT. It yields the protein CSVTQGRNSPLHF. Supplemented by reference TRBV29-1 and TRBJ1-6, the full variable domain reads SAVISQKPSRDICQRGTSLTIQCQVDSQVTMMFWYRQQPGQSLTLIATANQGSEATYESGFVIDKFPISRPNLTFSTLTVSNMSPEDSSIYLCSVTQGRNSPLHFGNGTRLTVT.

The chain couples TRBV18 to TRBJ2-1; D might be TRBD1 or TRBD2, each matching 5 bases. With 5 bases removed from V and 4 bases from J, the gap between germline ends came to 27 bases. This CDR3 comprises 19 residues. The germline CDR1 and CDR2 sequences are KGHSH and LQKENI. The CDR3 spells CASSIISKELPGPYNEQFF. The CDR3 DNA reads as TGTGCCAGCTCAATTATTTCTAAGGAGTTACCGGGACCTTACAATGAGCAGTTCTTC.

This clone has a single count. The rearrangement links TRBV28 to TRBJ2-3; TRBD2 aligns across 9 bases. Germline CDR1 and CDR2: MDHEN and SYDVKM. The V gene end was trimmed by 6 bases and the J gene end by 2 bases; junction bases not matched to a gene: 3. This CDR3 is built from 14 residues. Written as DNA, the CDR3 is TGTGCCAGCAGGGCGGGAGGGTCCACAGATACGCAGTATTTT. Amino acids: CASRAGGSTDTQYF.

This clone was detected only once. The chain has TRBV11-2 and TRBJ1-2; no firm D call. Germline CDR1 reads SGHAT; CDR2 reads FQNNGV. Trimming pared 2 bases from V and 2 bases from J, leaving 12 bases between. The CDR3 runs 15 residues. CDR3: CASSLRRTENYGYTF. In DNA, the CDR3 is TGTGCCAGCAGCTTAAGGAGGACCGAAAACTATGGCTACACCTTC.